These T cell receptor beta chains were read from a single sample in a study of cytomegalovirus exposure and HLA in healthy donors. The repertoire was sequenced with immunoSEQ multiplex PCR; TCRdb's copy has only in-frame clones and lacks some. This table holds about 98,000 clones, around 75% found once. Sequenced material: PBMCs. These receptors originate from a man between 18 and 35 years old in good health and CMV-seropositive. Both conserved end residues are trimmed from each CDR3.

v_call: TRBV4-2
j_call: TRBJ1-1
cdr3_aa: ASSVGQGKVAF

v_call: TRBV30
j_call: TRBJ1-1
cdr3_aa: ATLLPISRQGYEAF

v_call: TRBV10-1
j_call: TRBJ2-3
cdr3_aa: ASRSPSGGGTDTQY

v_call: TRBV2
j_call: TRBJ1-1
cdr3_aa: ASSRGVNTEAF

v_call: TRBV5-4
j_call: TRBJ2-7
cdr3_aa: ASSLGDGTGDYEQY

v_call: TRBV6-6
j_call: TRBJ1-3
cdr3_aa: ASRSSGTGNTIY

v_call: TRBV2
j_call: TRBJ1-2
cdr3_aa: ASSERGGRDGYT

v_call: TRBV7-8
j_call: TRBJ1-1
cdr3_aa: ASSLSPRSMNTEAF

v_call: TRBV7-9
j_call: TRBJ2-3
cdr3_aa: ASSPGDSSASTDTQY

v_call: TRBV28
j_call: TRBJ1-5
cdr3_aa: ASSLSADRGYSNQPQH

v_call: TRBV7-2
j_call: TRBJ2-7
cdr3_aa: ASSLAPGGLYEQY

v_call: TRBV27
j_call: TRBJ2-7
cdr3_aa: ASSSAGQGYYEQY

v_call: TRBV27
j_call: TRBJ1-1
cdr3_aa: ASSPSRTVQNTEAF

v_call: TRBV5-1
j_call: TRBJ1-1
cdr3_aa: ASSLQREGTEAF

v_call: TRBV30
j_call: TRBJ1-1
cdr3_aa: AWANVNTEAF

v_call: TRBV29-1
j_call: TRBJ2-1
cdr3_aa: SVETLTLAGLGVNEQF

v_call: TRBV27
j_call: TRBJ1-1
cdr3_aa: ASSNSFGRGTEAF